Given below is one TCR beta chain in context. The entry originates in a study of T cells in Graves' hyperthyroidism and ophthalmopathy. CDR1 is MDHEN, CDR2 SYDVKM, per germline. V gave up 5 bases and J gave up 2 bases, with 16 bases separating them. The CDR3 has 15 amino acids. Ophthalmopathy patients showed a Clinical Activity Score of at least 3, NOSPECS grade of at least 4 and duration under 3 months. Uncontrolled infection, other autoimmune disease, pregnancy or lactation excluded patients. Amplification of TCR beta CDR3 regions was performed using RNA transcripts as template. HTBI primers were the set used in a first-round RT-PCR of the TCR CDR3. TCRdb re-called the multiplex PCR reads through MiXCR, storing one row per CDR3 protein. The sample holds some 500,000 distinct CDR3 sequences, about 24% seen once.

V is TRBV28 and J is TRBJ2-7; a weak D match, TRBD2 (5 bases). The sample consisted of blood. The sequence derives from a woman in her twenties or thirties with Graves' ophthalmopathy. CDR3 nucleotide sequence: TGTGCCAGCAGTGCTGCCAAGGCGCGGGCCTACGAGCAGTACTTC. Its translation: CASSAAKARAYEQYF.